The T cell receptor (beta chain) described here comes from a study of blood T cell repertoires in COVID-19. About the research overall: Spain, Italy and the United States supplied samples that represented acute and convalescent COVID-19. Sources were T cells, B-cell-depleted T cells, or PBMCs; the material itself was cDNA or gDNA.

Trimming cost V 6 bases and J 0 bases, with 8 bases left between them. Germline V gene lookup returns CDR1 PRHDT and CDR2 FYEKMQ (reference sequence). The CDR3 runs 13 residues. Authors' analysis steps: Estimates of nucleated cell counts were drawn from the amplification of reference gene primers. The method was immunoSEQ multiplex PCR; TCRdb's version includes in-frame clones alone and lacks a portion of them. V, J and clone size are those of that table, while D and trimming were read from the DNA. Of over 100,000 clones in the sample, 87% were seen once. The specimen was peripheral blood. This TCR came from a man aged 45-65 years with active COVID-19. The V call is TRBV13, the J call TRBJ2-5; a weak D match, TRBD2 (6 bases). CDR3 coding DNA: TGTGCCAGCAGTACGGGGGACCAAGAGACCCAGTACTTC. This translates into CASSTGDQETQYF.